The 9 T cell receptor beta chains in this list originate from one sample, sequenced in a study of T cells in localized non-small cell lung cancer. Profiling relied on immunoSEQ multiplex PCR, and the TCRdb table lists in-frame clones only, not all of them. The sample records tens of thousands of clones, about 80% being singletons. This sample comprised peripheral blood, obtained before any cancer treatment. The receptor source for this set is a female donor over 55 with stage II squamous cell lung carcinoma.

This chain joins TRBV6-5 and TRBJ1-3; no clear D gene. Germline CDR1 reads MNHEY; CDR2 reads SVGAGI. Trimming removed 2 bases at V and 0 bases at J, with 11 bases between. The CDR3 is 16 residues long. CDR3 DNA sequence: TGTGCCAGCAGTTACGAAATGGGGTCCTCTGGAAACACCATATATTTT. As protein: CASSYEMGSSGNTIYF.

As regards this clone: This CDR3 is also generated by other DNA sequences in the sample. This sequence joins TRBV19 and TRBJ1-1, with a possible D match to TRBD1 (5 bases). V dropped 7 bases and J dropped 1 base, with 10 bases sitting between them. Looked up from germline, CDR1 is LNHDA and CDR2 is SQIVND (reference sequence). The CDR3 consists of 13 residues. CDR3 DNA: TGTGCCAGTAACCGGGGCAGGAACACTGAAGCTTTCTTT. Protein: CASNRGRNTEAFF.

The CDR3 coding sequence is TGTGCCAGCAGCCGATCGACAGGGATGAACACTGAAGCTTTCTTT. Amino acid sequence: CASSRSTGMNTEAFF. The chain uses TRBV7-9 and TRBJ1-1; 7 nucleotides align to TRBD1. The germline gives CDR1 SEHNR, CDR2 FQNEAQ (reference sequence). This CDR3 is 15 amino acids long. With V trimmed by 5 bases and J by 0 bases, 6 bases remained unmatched.

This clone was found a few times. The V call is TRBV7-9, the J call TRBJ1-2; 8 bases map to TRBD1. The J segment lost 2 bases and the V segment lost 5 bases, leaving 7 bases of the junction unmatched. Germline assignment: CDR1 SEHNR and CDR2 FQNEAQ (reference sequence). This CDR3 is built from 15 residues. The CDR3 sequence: CASSVSGQENYGYTF. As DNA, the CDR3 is TGTGCCAGCAGCGTTTCGGGACAGGAGAACTATGGCTACACCTTC.

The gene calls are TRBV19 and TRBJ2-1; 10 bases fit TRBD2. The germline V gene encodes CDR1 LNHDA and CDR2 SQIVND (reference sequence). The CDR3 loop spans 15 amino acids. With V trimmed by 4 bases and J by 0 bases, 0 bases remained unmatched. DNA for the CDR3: TGTGCCAGTAGTAGGACTAGCGGCTCCTACAATGAGCAGTTCTTC. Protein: CASSRTSGSYNEQFF.

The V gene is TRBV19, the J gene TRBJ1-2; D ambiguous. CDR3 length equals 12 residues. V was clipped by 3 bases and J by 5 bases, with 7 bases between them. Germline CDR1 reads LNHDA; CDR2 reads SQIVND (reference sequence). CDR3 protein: CASSINSYGYTF. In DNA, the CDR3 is TGTGCCAGTAGTATTAACAGTTATGGCTACACCTTC.

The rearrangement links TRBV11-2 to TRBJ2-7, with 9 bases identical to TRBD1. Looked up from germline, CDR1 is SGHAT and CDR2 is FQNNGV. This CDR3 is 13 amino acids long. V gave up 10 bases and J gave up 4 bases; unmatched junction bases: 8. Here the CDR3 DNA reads TGTGCCACACCCAAGGGACAGGGTTACGAGCAGTACTTC. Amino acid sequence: CATPKGQGYEQYF.

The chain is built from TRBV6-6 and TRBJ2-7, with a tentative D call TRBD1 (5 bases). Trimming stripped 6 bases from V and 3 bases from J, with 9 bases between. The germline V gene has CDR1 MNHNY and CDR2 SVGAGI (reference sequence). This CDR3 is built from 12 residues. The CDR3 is CASRGRVYEQYF. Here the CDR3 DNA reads TGTGCCAGCAGAGGCAGGGTCTACGAGCAGTACTTC.

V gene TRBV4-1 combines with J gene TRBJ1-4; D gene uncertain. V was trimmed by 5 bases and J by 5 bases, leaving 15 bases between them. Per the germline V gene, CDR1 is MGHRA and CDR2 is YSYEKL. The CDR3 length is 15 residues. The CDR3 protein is CASSLGLLRNEKLFF. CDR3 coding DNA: TGCGCCAGCAGCTTGGGCCTCCTTCGGAATGAAAAACTGTTTTTT.